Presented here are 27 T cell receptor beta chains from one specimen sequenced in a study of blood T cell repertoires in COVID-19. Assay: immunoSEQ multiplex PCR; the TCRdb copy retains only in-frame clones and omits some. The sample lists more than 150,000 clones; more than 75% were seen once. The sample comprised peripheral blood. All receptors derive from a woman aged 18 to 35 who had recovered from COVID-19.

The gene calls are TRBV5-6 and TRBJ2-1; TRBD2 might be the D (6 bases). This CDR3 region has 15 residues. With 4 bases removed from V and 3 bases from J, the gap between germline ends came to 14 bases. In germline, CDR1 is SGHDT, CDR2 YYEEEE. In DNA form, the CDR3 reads TGTGCCAGCAGCCTTGGGGGGATTATCTACAATGAGCAGTTCTTC. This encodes CASSLGGIIYNEQFF.

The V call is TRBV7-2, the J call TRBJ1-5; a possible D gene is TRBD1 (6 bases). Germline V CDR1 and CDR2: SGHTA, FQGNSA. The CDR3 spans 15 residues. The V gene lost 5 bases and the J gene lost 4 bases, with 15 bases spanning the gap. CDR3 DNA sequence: TGTGCCAGCAGCGCAGGACAGAGCCGAAATCAGCCCCAGCATTTT. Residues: CASSAGQSRNQPQHF.

CDR3 loop: CASSLFPGENTIYF. The DNA of the CDR3 is TGTGCCAGCAGCTTATTCCCGGGAGAAAACACCATATATTTT. V and J are TRBV7-8 and TRBJ1-3; D unclear. CDR3 size: 14 residues. V was shortened by 2 bases and J by 6 bases, with 11 bases between the two germline ends. The V gene's germline CDR1 is SGHVS and CDR2 FQNEAQ.

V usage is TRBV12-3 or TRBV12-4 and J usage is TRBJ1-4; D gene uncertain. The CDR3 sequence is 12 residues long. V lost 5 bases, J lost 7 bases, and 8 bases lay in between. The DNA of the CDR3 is TGTGCCAGCAGTCGGACTGGTGAAAAACTGTTTTTT. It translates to CASSRTGEKLFF.

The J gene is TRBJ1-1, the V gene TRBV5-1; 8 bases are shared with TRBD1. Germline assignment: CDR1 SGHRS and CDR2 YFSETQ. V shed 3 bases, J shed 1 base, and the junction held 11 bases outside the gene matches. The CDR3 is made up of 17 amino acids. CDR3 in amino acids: CASSSPRTGWGNTEAFF. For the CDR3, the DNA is TGCGCCAGCAGCTCACCCCGGACAGGGTGGGGGAACACTGAAGCTTTCTTT.

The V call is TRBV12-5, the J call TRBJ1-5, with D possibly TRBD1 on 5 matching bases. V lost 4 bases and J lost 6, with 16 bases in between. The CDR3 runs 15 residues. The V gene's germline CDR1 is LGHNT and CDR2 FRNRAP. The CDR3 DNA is TGTGCTAGTGGTTCGCTCAGGAGGGGACGTCAGCCCCAGCATTTT. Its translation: CASGSLRRGRQPQHF.

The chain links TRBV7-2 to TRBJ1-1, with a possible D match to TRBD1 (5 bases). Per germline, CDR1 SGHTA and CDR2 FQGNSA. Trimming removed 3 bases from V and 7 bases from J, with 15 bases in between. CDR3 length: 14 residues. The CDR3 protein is CASSFRGSRGEAFF. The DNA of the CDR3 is TGTGCCAGCAGCTTCCGGGGGAGTCGGGGTGAAGCTTTCTTT.

The CDR3 spells CASRLPGTGVDEQYF. The CDR3 DNA reads TGTGCCAGCAGGTTACCCGGGACAGGGGTCGACGAGCAGTACTTC. This chain joins TRBV7-2 and TRBJ2-7, with 10 bases matching TRBD1. The CDR3 has 15 residues. Germline trimming cut 6 bases from V and 5 bases from J; bases unmatched to any gene: 10. The germline gives CDR1 SGHTA, CDR2 FQGNSA.

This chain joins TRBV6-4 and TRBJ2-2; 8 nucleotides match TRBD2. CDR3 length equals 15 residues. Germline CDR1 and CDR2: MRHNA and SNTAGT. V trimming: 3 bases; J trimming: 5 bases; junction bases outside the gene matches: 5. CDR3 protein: CASSDAGGSTGELFF. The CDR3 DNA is TGTGCCAGCAGTGATGCGGGGGGAAGTACCGGGGAGCTGTTTTTT.

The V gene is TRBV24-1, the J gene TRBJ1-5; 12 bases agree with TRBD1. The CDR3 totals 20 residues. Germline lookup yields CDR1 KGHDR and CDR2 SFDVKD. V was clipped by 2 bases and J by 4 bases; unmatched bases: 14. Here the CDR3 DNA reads TGTGCCACCAGTGATTCAACTCCCCGGGACAGGGGGCTGCTGAATCAGCCCCAGCATTTT. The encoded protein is CATSDSTPRDRGLLNQPQHF.

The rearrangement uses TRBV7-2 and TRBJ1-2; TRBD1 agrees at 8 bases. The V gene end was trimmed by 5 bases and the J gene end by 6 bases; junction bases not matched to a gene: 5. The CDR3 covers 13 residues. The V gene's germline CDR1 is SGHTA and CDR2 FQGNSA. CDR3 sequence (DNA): TGTGCCAGCAGCCTGACAGGGGTGGATGGCTACACCTTC. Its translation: CASSLTGVDGYTF.

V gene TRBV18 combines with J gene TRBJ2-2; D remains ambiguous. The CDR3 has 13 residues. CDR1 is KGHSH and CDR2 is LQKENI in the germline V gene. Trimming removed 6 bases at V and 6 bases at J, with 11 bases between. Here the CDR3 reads CASSPVFPGELFF. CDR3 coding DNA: TGTGCCAGCTCTCCTGTCTTTCCCGGGGAGCTGTTTTTT.

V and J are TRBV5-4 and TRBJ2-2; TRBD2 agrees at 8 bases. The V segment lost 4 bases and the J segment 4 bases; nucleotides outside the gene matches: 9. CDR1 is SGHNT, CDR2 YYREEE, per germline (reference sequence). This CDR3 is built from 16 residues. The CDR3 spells CASSQEGLAGTGELFF. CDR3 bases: TGTGCCAGCAGCCAGGAGGGGCTAGCGGGCACCGGGGAGCTGTTTTTT.

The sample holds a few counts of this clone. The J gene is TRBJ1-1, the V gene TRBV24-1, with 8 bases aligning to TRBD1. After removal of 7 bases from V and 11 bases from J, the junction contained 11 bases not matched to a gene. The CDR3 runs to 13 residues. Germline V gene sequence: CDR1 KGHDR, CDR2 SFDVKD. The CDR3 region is CATRQGDSARAFF. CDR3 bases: TGTGCCACCAGACAGGGGGACTCAGCCAGGGCTTTCTTT.

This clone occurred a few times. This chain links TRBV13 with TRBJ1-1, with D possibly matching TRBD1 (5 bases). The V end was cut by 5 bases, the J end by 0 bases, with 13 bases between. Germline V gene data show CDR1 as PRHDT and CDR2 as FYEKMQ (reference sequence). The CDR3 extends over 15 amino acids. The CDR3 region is CASSLPQGLNTEAFF. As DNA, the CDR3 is TGTGCCAGCAGCCTCCCTCAGGGTTTGAACACTGAAGCTTTCTTT.

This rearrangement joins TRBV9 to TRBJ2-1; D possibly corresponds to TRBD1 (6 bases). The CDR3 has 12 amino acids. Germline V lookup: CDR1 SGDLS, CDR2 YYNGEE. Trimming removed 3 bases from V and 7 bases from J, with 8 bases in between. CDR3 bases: TGTGCCAGCAGCGCGAGGGGGAATGAGCAGTTCTTC. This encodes CASSARGNEQFF.

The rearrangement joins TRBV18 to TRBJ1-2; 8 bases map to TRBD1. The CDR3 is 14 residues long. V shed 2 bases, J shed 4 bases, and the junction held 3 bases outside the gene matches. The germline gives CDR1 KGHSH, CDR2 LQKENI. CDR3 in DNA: TGTGCCAGCTCACCATATGGGACAGGCTATGGCTACACCTTC. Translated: CASSPYGTGYGYTF.

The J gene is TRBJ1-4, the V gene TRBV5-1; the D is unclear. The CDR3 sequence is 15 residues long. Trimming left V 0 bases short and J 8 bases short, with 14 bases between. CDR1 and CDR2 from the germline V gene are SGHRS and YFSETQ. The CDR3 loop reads CASSLAAKSGEKLFF. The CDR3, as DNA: TGCGCCAGCAGCTTGGCGGCGAAGTCGGGGGAAAAACTGTTTTTT.

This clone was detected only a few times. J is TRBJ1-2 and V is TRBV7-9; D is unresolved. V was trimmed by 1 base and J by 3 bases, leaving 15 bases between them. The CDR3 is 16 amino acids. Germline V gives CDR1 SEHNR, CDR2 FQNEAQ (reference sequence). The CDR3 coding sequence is TGTGCCAGCAGCTTAGGCTCAGGAGGGTTAGACTATGGCTACACCTTC. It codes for CASSLGSGGLDYGYTF.

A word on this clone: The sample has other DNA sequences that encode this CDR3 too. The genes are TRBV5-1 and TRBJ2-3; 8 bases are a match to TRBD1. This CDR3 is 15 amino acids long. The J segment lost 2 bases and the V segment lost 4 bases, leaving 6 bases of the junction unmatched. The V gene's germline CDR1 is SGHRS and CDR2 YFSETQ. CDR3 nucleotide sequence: TGCGCCAGCAGCACGGGGCAGGGGGCCACAGATACGCAGTATTTT. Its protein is CASSTGQGATDTQYF. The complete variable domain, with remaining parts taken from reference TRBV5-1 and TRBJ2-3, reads KAGVTQTPRYLIKTRGQQVTLSCSPISGHRSVSWYQQTPGQGLQFLFEYFSETQRNKGNFPGRFSGRQFSNSRSEMNVSTLELGDSALYLCASSTGQGATDTQYFGPGTRLTVL.

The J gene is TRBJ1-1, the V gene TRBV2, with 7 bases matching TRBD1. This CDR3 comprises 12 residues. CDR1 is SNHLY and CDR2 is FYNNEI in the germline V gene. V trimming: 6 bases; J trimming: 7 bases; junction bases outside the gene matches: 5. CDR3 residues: CASRQQGSEAFF. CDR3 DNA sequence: TGTGCCAGCAGACAACAGGGGAGTGAAGCTTTCTTT. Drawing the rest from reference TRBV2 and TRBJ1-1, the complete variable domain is EPEVTQTPSHQVTQMGQEVILRCVPISNHLYFYWYRQILGQKVEFLVSFYNNEISEKSEIFDDQFSVERPDGSNFTLKIRSTKLEDSAMYFCASRQQGSEAFFGQGTRLTVV.

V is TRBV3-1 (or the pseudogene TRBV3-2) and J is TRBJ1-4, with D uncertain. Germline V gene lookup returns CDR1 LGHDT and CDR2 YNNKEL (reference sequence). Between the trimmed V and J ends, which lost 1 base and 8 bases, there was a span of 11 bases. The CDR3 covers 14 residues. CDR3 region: CASSQADKREKLFF. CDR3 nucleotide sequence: TGTGCCAGCAGCCAAGCTGACAAACGAGAAAAACTGTTTTTT.

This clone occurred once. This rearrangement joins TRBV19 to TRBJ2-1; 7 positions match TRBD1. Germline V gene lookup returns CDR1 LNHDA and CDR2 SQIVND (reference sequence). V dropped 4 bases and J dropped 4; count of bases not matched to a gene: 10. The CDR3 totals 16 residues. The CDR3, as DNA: TGTGCCAGTAGTAGCGGAACAGGGGCCCTTTACAATGAGCAGTTCTTC. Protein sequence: CASSSGTGALYNEQFF.

CDR3 loop: CASSQDRTVGEKLFF. The CDR3 bases are TGCGCCAGCAGCCAAGATCGGACAGTTGGGGAAAAACTGTTTTTT. V is TRBV4-3 and J is TRBJ1-4, with D possibly matching TRBD1 (6 bases). The V end lost 0 bases, the J end lost 8 bases, and 13 bases lay between the germline ends. Germline V gene data show CDR1 as LGHNA and CDR2 as YSLEER. There are 15 residues in the CDR3.

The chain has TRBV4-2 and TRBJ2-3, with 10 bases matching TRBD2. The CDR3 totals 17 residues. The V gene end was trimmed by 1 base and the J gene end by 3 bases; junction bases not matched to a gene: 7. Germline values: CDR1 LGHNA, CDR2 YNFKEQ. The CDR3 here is CASSQGPLAGDTDTQYF. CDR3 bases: TGTGCCAGCAGCCAAGGCCCCCTAGCGGGAGATACAGATACGCAGTATTTT.

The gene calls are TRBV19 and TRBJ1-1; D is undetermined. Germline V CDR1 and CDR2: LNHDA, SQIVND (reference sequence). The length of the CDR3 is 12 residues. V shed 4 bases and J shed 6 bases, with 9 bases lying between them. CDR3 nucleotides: TGTGCCAGTAGTAAGGGAGGCGCTGAAGCTTTCTTT. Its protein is CASSKGGAEAFF. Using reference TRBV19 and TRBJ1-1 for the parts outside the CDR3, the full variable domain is DGGITQSPKYLFRKEGQNVTLSCEQNLNHDAMYWYRQDPGQGLRLIYYSQIVNDFQKGDIAEGYSVSREKKESFPLTVTSAQKNPTAFYLCASSKGGAEAFFGQGTRLTVV.

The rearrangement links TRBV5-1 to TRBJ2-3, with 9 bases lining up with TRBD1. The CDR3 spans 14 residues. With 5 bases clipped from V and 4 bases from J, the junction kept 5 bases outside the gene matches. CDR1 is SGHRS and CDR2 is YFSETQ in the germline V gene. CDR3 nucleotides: TGCGCCAGCAGGGGACAGGGCGCCTCAGATACGCAGTATTTT. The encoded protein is CASRGQGASDTQYF.